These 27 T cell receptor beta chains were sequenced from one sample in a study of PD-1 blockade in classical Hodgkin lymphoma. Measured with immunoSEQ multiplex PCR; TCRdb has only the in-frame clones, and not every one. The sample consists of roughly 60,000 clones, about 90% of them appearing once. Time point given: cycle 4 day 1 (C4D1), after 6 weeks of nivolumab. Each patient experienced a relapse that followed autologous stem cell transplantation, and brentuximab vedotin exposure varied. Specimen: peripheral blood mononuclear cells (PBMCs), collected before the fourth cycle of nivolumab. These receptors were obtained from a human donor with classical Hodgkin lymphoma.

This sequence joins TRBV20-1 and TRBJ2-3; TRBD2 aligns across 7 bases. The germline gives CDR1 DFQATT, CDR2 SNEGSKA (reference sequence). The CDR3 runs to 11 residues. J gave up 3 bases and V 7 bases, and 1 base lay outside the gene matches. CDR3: CSGRGTDTQYF. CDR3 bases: TGCAGTGGGCGGGGGACAGATACGCAGTATTTT.

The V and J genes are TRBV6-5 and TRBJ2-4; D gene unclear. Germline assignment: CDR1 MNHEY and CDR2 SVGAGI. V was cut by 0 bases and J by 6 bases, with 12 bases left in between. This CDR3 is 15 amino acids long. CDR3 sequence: CASSYSYDPGNIQYF. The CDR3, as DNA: TGTGCCAGCAGTTACTCATACGACCCGGGAAACATTCAGTACTTC.

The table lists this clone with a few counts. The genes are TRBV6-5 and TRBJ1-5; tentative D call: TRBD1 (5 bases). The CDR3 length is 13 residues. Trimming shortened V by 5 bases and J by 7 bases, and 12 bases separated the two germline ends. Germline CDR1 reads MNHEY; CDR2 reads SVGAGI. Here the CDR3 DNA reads TGTGCCAGCAGTACCGCGGGGCACCAGCCCCAGCATTTT. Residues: CASSTAGHQPQHF.

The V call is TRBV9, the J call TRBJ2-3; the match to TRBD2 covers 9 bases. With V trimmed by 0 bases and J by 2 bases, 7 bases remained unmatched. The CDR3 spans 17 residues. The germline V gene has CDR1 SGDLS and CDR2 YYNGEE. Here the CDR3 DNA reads TGTGCCAGCAGCGTAGATCCAGCGGGGGGCTCCACAGATACGCAGTATTTT. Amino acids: CASSVDPAGGSTDTQYF.

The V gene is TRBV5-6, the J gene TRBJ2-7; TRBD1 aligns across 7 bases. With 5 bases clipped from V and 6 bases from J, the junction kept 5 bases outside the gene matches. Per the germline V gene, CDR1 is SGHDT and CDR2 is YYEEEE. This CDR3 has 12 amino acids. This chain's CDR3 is CASSWTGGEQYF. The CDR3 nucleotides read TGTGCCAGCAGTTGGACAGGAGGCGAGCAGTACTTC.

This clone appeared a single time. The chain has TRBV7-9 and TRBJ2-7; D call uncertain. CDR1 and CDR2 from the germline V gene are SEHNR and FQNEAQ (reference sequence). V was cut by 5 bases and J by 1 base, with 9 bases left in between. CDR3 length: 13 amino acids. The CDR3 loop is CASSPDGSYEQYF. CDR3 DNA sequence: TGTGCCAGCAGCCCGGACGGATCCTACGAGCAGTACTTC.

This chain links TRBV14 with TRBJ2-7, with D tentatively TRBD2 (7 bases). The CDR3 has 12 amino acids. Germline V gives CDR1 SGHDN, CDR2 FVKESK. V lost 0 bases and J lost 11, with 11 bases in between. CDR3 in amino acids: CASSQDLGGEYF. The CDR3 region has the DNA TGTGCCAGCAGCCAAGATTTAGGGGGGGAGTACTTC. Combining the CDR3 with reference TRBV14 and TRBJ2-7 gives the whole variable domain EAGVTQFPSHSVIEKGQTVTLRCDPISGHDNLYWYRRVMGKEIKFLLHFVKESKQDESGMPNNRFLAERTGGTYSTLKVQPAELEDSGVYFCASSQDLGGEYFGPGTRLTVT.

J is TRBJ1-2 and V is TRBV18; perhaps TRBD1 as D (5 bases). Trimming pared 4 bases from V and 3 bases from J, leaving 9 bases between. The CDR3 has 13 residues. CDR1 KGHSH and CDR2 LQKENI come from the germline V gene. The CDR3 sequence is CASSLDTDYGYTF. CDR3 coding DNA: TGTGCCAGCTCACTGGACACTGACTATGGCTACACCTTC.

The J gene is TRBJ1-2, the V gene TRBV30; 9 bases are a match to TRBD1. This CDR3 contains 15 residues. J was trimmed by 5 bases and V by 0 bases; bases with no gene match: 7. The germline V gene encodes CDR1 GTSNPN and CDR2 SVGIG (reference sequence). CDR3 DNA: TGTGCCTGGAGTGTCCTTCCGGGACAGGGATATGGCTACACCTTC. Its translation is CAWSVLPGQGYGYTF.

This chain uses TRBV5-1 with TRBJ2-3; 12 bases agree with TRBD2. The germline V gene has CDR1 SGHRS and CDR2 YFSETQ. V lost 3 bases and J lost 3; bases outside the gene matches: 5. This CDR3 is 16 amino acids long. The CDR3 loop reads CASSYWTSGETDTQYF. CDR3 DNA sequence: TGCGCCAGCAGCTACTGGACTAGCGGGGAGACAGATACGCAGTATTTT.

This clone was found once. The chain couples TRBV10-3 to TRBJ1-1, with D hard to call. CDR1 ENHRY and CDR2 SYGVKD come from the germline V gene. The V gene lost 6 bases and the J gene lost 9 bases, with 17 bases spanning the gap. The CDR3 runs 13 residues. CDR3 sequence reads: CAISPPTVSKAFF. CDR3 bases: TGTGCCATCAGCCCCCCTACAGTTTCGAAAGCTTTCTTT.

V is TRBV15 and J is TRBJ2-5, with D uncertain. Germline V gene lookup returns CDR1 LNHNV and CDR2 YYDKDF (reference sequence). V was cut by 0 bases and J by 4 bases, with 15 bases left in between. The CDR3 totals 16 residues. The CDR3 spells CATSREGSNPPETQYF. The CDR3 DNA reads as TGTGCCACCAGCAGAGAAGGCAGCAACCCTCCAGAGACCCAGTACTTC.

For the CDR3, the DNA is TGTGCCAGCAGCTTAGGGGACAGCTACGAGCAGTACTTC. Encoded protein: CASSLGDSYEQYF. The chain recombines TRBV13 with TRBJ2-7; TRBD1 might be the D (6 bases). CDR1 and CDR2 from the germline V gene are PRHDT and FYEKMQ (reference sequence). This CDR3 comprises 13 residues. V gave up 0 bases and J gave up 3 bases, with 6 bases separating them.

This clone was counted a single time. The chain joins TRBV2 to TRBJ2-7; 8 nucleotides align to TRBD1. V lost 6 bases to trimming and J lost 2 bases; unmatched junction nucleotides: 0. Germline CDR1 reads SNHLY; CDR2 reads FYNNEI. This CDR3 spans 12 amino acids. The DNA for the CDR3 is TGTGCCAGCAGGGACAGGGCCTACGAGCAGTACTTC. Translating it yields CASRDRAYEQYF.

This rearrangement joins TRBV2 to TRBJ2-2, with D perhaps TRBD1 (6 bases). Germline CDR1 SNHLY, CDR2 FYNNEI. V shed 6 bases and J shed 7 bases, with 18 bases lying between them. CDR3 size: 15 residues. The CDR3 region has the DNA TGTGCCAGCAGCCCCCGGACAGCGCTAAACGGGGAGCTGTTTTTT. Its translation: CASSPRTALNGELFF.

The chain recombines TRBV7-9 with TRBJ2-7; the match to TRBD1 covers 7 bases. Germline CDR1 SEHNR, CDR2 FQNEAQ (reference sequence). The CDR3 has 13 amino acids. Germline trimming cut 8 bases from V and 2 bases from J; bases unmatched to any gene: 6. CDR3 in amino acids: CASGYRGTYEQYF. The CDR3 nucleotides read TGTGCCAGCGGTTACAGGGGAACCTACGAGCAGTACTTC.

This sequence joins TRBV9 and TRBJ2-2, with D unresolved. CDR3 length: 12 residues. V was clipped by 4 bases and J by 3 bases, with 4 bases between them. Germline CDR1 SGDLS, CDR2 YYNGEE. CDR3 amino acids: CASSRYTGELFF. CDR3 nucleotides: TGTGCCAGCAGCAGGTACACCGGGGAGCTGTTTTTT.

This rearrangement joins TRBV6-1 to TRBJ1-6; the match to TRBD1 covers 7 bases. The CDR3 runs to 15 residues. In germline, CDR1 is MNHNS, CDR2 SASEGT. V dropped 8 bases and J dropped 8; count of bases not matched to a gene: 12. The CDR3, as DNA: TGTGCCAGCGTCCTACGACAGGGAGCCTATTCACCCCTCCACTTT. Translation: CASVLRQGAYSPLHF.

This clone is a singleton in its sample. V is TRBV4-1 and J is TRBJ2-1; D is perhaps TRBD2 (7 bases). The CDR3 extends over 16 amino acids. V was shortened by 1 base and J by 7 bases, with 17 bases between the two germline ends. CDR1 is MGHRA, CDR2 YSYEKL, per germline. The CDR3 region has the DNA TGCGCCAGCAGCCAAGCCATTCGGGGGGCAGGGAATGAGCAGTTCTTC. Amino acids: CASSQAIRGAGNEQFF.

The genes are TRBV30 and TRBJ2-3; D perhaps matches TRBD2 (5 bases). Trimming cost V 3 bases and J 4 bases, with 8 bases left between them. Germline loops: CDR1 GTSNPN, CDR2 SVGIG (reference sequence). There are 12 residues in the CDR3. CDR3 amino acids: CAWSLAPDTQYF. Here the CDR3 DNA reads TGTGCCTGGAGCCTAGCCCCAGATACGCAGTATTTT.

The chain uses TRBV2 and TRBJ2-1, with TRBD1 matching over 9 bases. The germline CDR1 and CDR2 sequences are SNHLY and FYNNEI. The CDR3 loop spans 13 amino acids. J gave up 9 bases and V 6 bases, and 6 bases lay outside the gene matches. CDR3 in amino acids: CASSLTGGREQFF. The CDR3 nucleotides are TGTGCCAGCAGCCTTACAGGGGGCCGTGAGCAGTTCTTC.

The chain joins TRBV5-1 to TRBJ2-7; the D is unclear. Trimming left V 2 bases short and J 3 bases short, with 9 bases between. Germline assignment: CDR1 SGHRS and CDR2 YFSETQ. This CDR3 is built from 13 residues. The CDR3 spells CASSFGLRYEQYF. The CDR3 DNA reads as TGCGCCAGCAGCTTCGGATTACGCTACGAGCAGTACTTC.

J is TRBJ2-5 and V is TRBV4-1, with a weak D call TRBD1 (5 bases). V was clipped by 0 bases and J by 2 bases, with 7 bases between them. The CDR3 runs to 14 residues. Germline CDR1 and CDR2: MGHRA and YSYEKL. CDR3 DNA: TGCGCCAGCAGCCAAGAGCCAGGGCAAGAGACCCAGTACTTC. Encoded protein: CASSQEPGQETQYF.

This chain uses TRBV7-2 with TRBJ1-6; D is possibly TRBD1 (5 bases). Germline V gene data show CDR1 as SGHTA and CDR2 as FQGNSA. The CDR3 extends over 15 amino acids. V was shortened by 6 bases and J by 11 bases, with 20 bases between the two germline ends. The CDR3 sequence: CASRGVVNWGTPLHF. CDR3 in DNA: TGTGCCAGCAGAGGGGTGGTTAACTGGGGGACACCCCTCCACTTT.

The CDR3 DNA is TGTGCCAGCAGTTTGACTAGCGGCAATGAGCAGTTCTTC. Translating it yields CASSLTSGNEQFF. The rearrangement uses TRBV27 and TRBJ2-1, with 9 bases lining up with TRBD2. J gave up 6 bases and V 3 bases, and 0 bases lay outside the gene matches. The CDR3 spans 13 residues. CDR1 MNHEY and CDR2 SMNVEV come from the germline V gene (reference sequence).

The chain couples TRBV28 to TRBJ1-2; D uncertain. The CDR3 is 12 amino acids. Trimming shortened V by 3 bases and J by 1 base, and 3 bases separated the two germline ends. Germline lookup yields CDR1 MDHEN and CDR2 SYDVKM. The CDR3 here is CASSFSNYGYTF. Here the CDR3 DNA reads TGTGCCAGCAGTTTTAGTAACTATGGCTACACCTTC.

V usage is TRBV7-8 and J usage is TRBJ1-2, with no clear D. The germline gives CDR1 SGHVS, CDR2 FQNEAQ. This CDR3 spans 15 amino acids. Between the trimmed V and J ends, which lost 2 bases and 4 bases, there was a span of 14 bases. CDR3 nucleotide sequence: TGTGCCAGCAGCTTATGGCAGGAAGGGTTCTATGGCTACACCTTC. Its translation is CASSLWQEGFYGYTF.